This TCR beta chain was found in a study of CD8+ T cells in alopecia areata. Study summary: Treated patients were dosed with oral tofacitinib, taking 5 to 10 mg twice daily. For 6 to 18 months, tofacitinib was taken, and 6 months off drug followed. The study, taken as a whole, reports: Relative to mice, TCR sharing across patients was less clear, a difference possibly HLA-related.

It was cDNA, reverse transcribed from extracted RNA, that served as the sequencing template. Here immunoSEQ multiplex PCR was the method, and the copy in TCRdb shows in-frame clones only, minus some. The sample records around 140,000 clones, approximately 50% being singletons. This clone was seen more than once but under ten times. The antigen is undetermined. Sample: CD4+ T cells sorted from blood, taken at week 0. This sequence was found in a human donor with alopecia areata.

CDR3 in DNA: TGTGCCAGCAGTGGTCTAGTAGGAGGTGAAGCTTTCTTT. This encodes CASSGLVGGEAFF. The chain carries TRBV27 and TRBJ1-1; D remains unclear. Germline lookup yields CDR1 MNHEY and CDR2 SMNVEV (reference sequence). This CDR3 comprises 13 residues. Trimming took 5 bases from V and 7 from J, leaving 14 bases between them.